What follows are 17 T cell receptor beta chains derived from one specimen sequenced in a study of T cell repertoires in cytomegalovirus infection. Each CDR3 protein is one row after TCRdb ran MiXCR on the reads. The profile covers 900,000 to 950,000 distinct CDR3 sequences, with around 30% appearing a single time and over 11% taken by the ten largest. For these receptors, no antigen is known. The sample here was cultured CD8+ T cells from PBMCs, taken from culture after CMV antigen stimulation. These receptors originate from a human donor in good health (CMV status not recorded). Some clones in this sample may be carry-over from other donors' samples.

This clonotype showed up many times. The chain uses TRBV7-9 and TRBJ2-1; D perhaps matches TRBD2 (5 bases). The V end was cut by 5 bases, the J end by 0 bases, with 11 bases between. The V gene's germline CDR1 is SEHNR and CDR2 FQNEAQ (reference sequence). CDR3 size: 15 residues. CDR3 in DNA: TGTGCCAGCAGCATCGTCCGGGGCTCCTACAATGAGCAGTTCTTC. Its protein product is CASSIVRGSYNEQFF.

The chain uses TRBV29-1 and TRBJ2-1; 10 bases line up with TRBD1. This CDR3 comprises 14 residues. CDR1 and CDR2 from the germline V gene are SQVTM and ANQGSEA. Losses at the gene ends were 7 bases for V and 8 bases for J; bases not matched to a gene: 11. This CDR3 is CSAAGTGAVDEQFF. CDR3 nucleotides: TGCAGCGCAGCCGGGACAGGGGCCGTTGATGAGCAGTTCTTC.

Comments on this clonotype: A much larger clonotype is one base distant, so this may be a read error. The chain is built from TRBV12-3 or TRBV12-4 and TRBJ2-2; D may be TRBD2 (6 bases). This CDR3 has 17 residues. V lost 3 bases and J 1 base, leaving 15 bases between the germline ends. The DNA for the CDR3 is TGTGCCAGCAGTTTTATCCGGGGGAACCAGAACACCGGGGAGCTGTTTTTT. It is translated as CASSFIRGNQNTGELFF.

This clonotype was counted between two and nine times. J is TRBJ2-1 and V is TRBV24-1; maybe TRBD2 (7 bases). The germline CDR1 and CDR2 sequences are KGHDR and SFDVKD. With 4 bases removed from V and 6 bases from J, the gap between germline ends came to 18 bases. The CDR3 covers 16 residues. The CDR3 is CATSDPTRGGLNEQFF. As DNA, the CDR3 is TGTGCCACCAGTGACCCTACGAGGGGGGGGCTCAATGAGCAGTTCTTC.

V gene TRBV6-2 or TRBV6-3 combines with J gene TRBJ2-1; 7 bases match TRBD2. Germline lookup yields CDR1 MNHEY and CDR2 SVGEGT. CDR3 length: 16 residues. V lost 2 bases to trimming and J lost 4 bases; unmatched junction nucleotides: 8. The CDR3 DNA reads TGTGCCAGCAGTTACGACCCTAGCGGTGTTTACAATGAGCAGTTCTTC. Translated, it gives CASSYDPSGVYNEQFF.

The chain employs TRBV25-1 and TRBJ2-5; D may correspond to TRBD1 or TRBD2 (6 bases each). The germline V gene has CDR1 MGHDK and CDR2 SYGVNS. V was clipped by 7 bases and J by 6 bases, with 15 bases between them. The CDR3 loop spans 13 amino acids. The CDR3 DNA reads TGTGCCAGCACCCCGGGGGCGGGAAAGACCCAGTACTTC. Translating gives CASTPGAGKTQYF.

The CDR3 DNA sequence: TGTGCCACCAGTGTCGGGACTAGCCATGGAGAGACCCAGTACTTC. Amino acids: CATSVGTSHGETQYF. J is TRBJ2-5 and V is TRBV24-1; TRBD2 agrees at 9 bases. CDR1 is KGHDR and CDR2 is SFDVKD in the germline V gene. This CDR3 contains 15 residues. J lost 4 bases, V lost 5 bases, and 7 bases had no gene match.

This clonotype was seen more than once but under ten times. This sequence joins TRBV7-3 and TRBJ1-1, with a tentative D call TRBD1 (5 bases). Trimming stripped 2 bases from V and 4 bases from J, with 11 bases between. The CDR3 loop spans 14 amino acids. CDR1 and CDR2 (germline): SGHTA, FQGTGA. The CDR3 region has the DNA TGTGCCAGCAGCTTAGGCGGGACTACCACTGAAGCTTTCTTT. Translation: CASSLGGTTTEAFF.

Only a few counts were recorded for this clonotype. CDR3 bases: TGTGCCAGCAGTGCCGGGACGGAGATCACCGGGGAGCTGTTTTTT. Translation: CASSAGTEITGELFF. This chain uses TRBV6-6 with TRBJ2-2; D tentatively fits TRBD1 or TRBD2 (5 bases each). Germline V gene sequence: CDR1 MNHNY, CDR2 SVGAGI (reference sequence). The CDR3 extends over 15 amino acids. V shed 5 bases and J shed 4 bases, with 14 bases lying between them.

The sample holds a few counts of this clonotype. The V call is TRBV12-3 or TRBV12-4, the J call TRBJ2-5, with 8 bases fitting TRBD2. V shed 5 bases, J shed 5 bases, and the junction held 7 bases outside the gene matches. The CDR3 runs to 14 residues. CDR3 DNA: TGTGCCAGCAGTCTTAGCGGGGTGAGGGAGACCCAGTACTTC. This gives the protein CASSLSGVRETQYF.

The chain joins TRBV4-1 to TRBJ2-7; 9 nucleotides agree with TRBD1. The V segment lost 0 bases and the J segment 1 base; nucleotides outside the gene matches: 4. CDR1 MGHRA and CDR2 YSYEKL come from the germline V gene. The CDR3 loop spans 16 amino acids. In DNA, the CDR3 is TGCGCCAGCAGCCAAGAGGGGGGACAGGGATCCTACGAGCAGTACTTC. Translated: CASSQEGGQGSYEQYF.

The chain couples TRBV27 to TRBJ2-7; D may match TRBD1 or TRBD2 (5 bases each). Trimming shortened V by 6 bases and J by 3 bases, and 12 bases separated the two germline ends. The V gene's germline CDR1 is MNHEY and CDR2 SMNVEV (reference sequence). The CDR3 spans 13 residues. CDR3 loop: CASSVLGDYEQYF. CDR3 nucleotides: TGTGCCAGCAGCGTGTTGGGGGACTACGAGCAGTACTTC.

Concerning this clonotype: A read error is possible here, since a much larger clone lies one base away. The chain couples TRBV7-2 to TRBJ2-1; D uncertain. Germline V CDR1 and CDR2: SGHTA, FQGNSA. The CDR3 extends over 15 amino acids. CDR3 in amino acids: CVSLLGRSSYNEQFF. CDR3 DNA sequence: TGTGTCAGTCTTCTGGGCAGGAGCTCCTACAATGAGCAGTTCTTC.

This clonotype was detected only a few times. The chain links TRBV7-8 to TRBJ2-2, with D perhaps matching TRBD2 (5 bases). V dropped 5 bases and J dropped 7 bases, with 14 bases sitting between them. Germline V lookup: CDR1 SGHVS, CDR2 FQNEAQ. The CDR3 is made up of 14 amino acids. In nucleotides, the CDR3 is TGTGCCAGCAGCACACTGAGGAGCGGCGGGGAGCTGTTTTTT. It yields the protein CASSTLRSGGELFF.

The genes are TRBV19 and TRBJ2-3, with D perhaps matching TRBD2 (6 bases). Germline CDR1 LNHDA, CDR2 SQIVND (reference sequence). This CDR3 has 15 amino acids. V gave up 1 base and J gave up 0 bases, with 8 bases separating them. The CDR3 here is CASSIAGASTDTQYF. The DNA for the CDR3 is TGTGCCAGTAGTATAGCGGGAGCTAGCACAGATACGCAGTATTTT.

The chain recombines TRBV2 with TRBJ2-1; possibly TRBD2 for D (6 bases). This CDR3 contains 16 residues. Germline values: CDR1 SNHLY, CDR2 FYNNEI. The germline V and J ends were trimmed by 7 bases and 0 bases, with 16 bases remaining between them. The CDR3 reads CASTDGSIVSYNEQFF. The DNA for the CDR3 is TGTGCCAGCACCGACGGGAGTATTGTCTCCTACAATGAGCAGTTCTTC.

This clonotype was seen a handful of times. This chain connects TRBV5-1 to TRBJ2-7; 7 positions match TRBD2. Germline CDR1 and CDR2: SGHRS and YFSETQ. J lost 5 bases, V lost 0 bases, and 8 bases had no gene match. The CDR3 has 15 residues. The CDR3 region has the DNA TGCGCCAGCAGCTTGGGAGCGACTAGCTTCGACGAGCAGTACTTC. It yields the protein CASSLGATSFDEQYF.